A single sample is the source of the 4 T cell receptor beta chains below, sequenced in a study of identical twins (dated by TCRdb to about 2016). Preparation of the library involved 5' RACE. Reads for this sample came from an Illumina HiSeq 2000. TCRdb reprocessed the public reads (quality trimming at Q25 with fastp, clone calling with MiXCR) and kept in-frame beta chains. Every CDR3 protein is listed once, alongside the most common genes and DNA of its rows. In this sample the table shows some 1,700,000 distinct CDR3 sequences, roughly 35% of which occur a single time. About 0.27% of the sample belongs to the ten largest clones. The sample consisted of cord blood. All receptors derive from a newborn girl in good health.

This chain links TRBV20-1 with TRBJ2-1; 7 nucleotides line up with TRBD2. Germline V gives CDR1 DFQATT, CDR2 SNEGSKA (reference sequence). Trimming removed 0 bases from V and 10 bases from J; junction bases left unmatched: 12. The CDR3 is 15 residues long. The CDR3 reads CSARDPASGHYEQFF. DNA for the CDR3: TGCAGTGCTAGAGATCCGGCTAGCGGTCATTACGAGCAGTTCTTC.

The rearrangement uses TRBV3-1 and TRBJ2-7, with a weak D call TRBD1 (6 bases). Germline V lookup: CDR1 LGHDT, CDR2 YNNKEL (reference sequence). Trimming stripped 2 bases from V and 6 bases from J, with 20 bases between. The CDR3 covers 16 residues. CDR3 bases: TGTGCCAGCAGCCAACGACAGGCATCAAGGGTGGGCGAGCAGTACTTC. It encodes CASSQRQASRVGEQYF.

There are a few counts of this clonotype. The J gene is TRBJ2-1, the V gene TRBV6-5; TRBD2 agrees at 11 bases. V was pared by 5 bases and J by 11 bases, with 5 bases of the junction left unmatched. The CDR3 has 13 residues. CDR1 MNHEY and CDR2 SVGAGI come from the germline V gene. The CDR3 coding sequence is TGTGCCAGCAGTAGGACTAGCGGGTCTAAGCAGTTCTTC. This translates into CASSRTSGSKQFF.

Only a few counts were recorded for this clonotype. This chain uses TRBV7-2 with TRBJ1-1; D gene unclear. This CDR3 region has 15 residues. From germline, CDR1 is SGHTA and CDR2 FQGNSA. V lost 1 base and J 4 bases, leaving 13 bases between the germline ends. CDR3 DNA sequence: TGTGCCAGCAGCTTAGGATACACGGTTCGCACTGAAGCTTTCTTT. Translation gives CASSLGYTVRTEAFF.